This passage covers 3 T cell receptor beta chains from one sample sequenced in a study of control samples from healthy donors and cancer patients. TCRdb keeps only in-frame clones here, not all; method: immunoSEQ multiplex PCR. The sample consists of approximately 170,000 clones, around nine tenths of them appearing once. The sequenced material came from blood. Receptors originate from a woman younger than 45 in good health.

The chain carries TRBV28 and TRBJ2-7, with D possibly TRBD2 on 6 matching bases. CDR1 and CDR2 (germline): MDHEN, SYDVKM. V lost 6 bases and J lost 4, with 13 bases in between. CDR3 length: 13 amino acids. The CDR3 here is CASSHAGRYEQYF. CDR3 DNA: TGTGCCAGCAGCCATGCGGGGAGATACGAGCAGTACTTC.

The chain is built from TRBV10-3 and TRBJ1-6; D unresolved. Germline-derived CDR1 and CDR2 are ENHRY and SYGVKD. This CDR3 is built from 15 residues. V was clipped by 4 bases and J by 10 bases, with 17 bases between them. In nucleotides, the CDR3 is TGTGCCATCAGTGTGGAGGAAGGTGAGCGATCACCCCTCCACTTT. Amino acid sequence: CAISVEEGERSPLHF.

Only a few counts were recorded for this clone. V is TRBV10-3 and J is TRBJ1-1, with 8 bases that match TRBD1. The CDR3 has 15 residues. The ends lost 6 bases at V and 3 bases at J; junction bases unmatched: 9. Germline V gene sequence: CDR1 ENHRY, CDR2 SYGVKD. The chain's CDR3 is CAISGQGRRDTEAFF. CDR3 coding DNA: TGTGCCATCAGCGGACAGGGTAGGCGGGACACTGAAGCTTTCTTT.